This T cell receptor beta chain emerged from a study of T-cell memory formation after mild COVID-19. Libraries for TCRalpha and TCRbeta carried sample barcodes and unique molecular identifiers via 5'RACE. TCRdb recomputed calls from the 5' RACE reads with MiXCR, one row per CDR3 protein. The sample contains 200,000 to 300,000 distinct CDR3 sequences, roughly a tenth of which appear only once. This clonotype was seen only a few times. The V end was cut by 0 bases, the J end by 5 bases, with 10 bases between. CDR1 SEHNR and CDR2 FQNEAQ come from the germline V gene (reference sequence). The CDR3 length is 14 residues.

The rearrangement links TRBV7-9 to TRBJ1-1, with no clear D. This sequence originates from a man aged 18 to 29 who had mild COVID-19 (a few samples of this study predate the infection). Cell type and time point are not known. The sequenced material came from PBMCs or a T cell subset sorted from them (not recorded which). Here the CDR3 DNA reads TGTGCCAGCAGCTTAGCCCTGGTGGGGACTGAAGCTTTCTTT. This gives the protein CASSLALVGTEAFF.